The T cell receptor (beta chain) described here comes from a study of early T cells in non-severe SARS-CoV-2 infection. Germline V gene lookup returns CDR1 SQVTM and CDR2 ANQGSEA. CDR3 length: 14 amino acids. Trimming shortened V by 4 bases and J by 1 base, and 13 bases separated the two germline ends. TCRdb used MiXCR to reprocess the 5' RACE reads, holding one entry per CDR3 protein. The sample records 90,000 to 100,000 distinct CDR3 sequences, roughly 13% being singletons. The chain carries TRBV29-1 and TRBJ1-1; D not resolved. The TCR sequence derives from an adult who was a healthcare worker with PCR-confirmed SARS-CoV-2 infection or an uninfected control (not recorded which). Sequenced sample: whole blood. The CDR3 loop is CSVARPMGNTEAFF. CDR3 in DNA: TGCAGCGTTGCGAGACCGATGGGGAACACTGAAGCTTTCTTT.